The 16 T cell receptor beta chains presented below share a single source sample, sequenced in a study of cytomegalovirus exposure and HLA in healthy donors (TCRdb year 2017). The library came from the immunoSEQ multiplex PCR assay. The multiplex PCR relied on a mix of 60 forward primers for TCR Vbeta segments and 13 reverse primers for TCR Jbeta segments. In TCRdb, the immuneACCESS table is reduced to in-frame sequences with V and J assigned. These tables do not hold every clone; where another copy was compared, an unresolved V gene accounts for under half, and the others remain unexplained. The sample table holds roughly 92,000 clones, of which 7.6% were seen once. The ten largest clones capture 2.3% of the sample. The sequencing sample was made of PBMCs. The receptors were gathered from a man between 50 and 59 years old in good health and CMV-seronegative.

The chain carries TRBV5-6 and TRBJ1-2; D is perhaps TRBD1 (5 bases). Germline V gives CDR1 SGHDT, CDR2 YYEEEE. Trimming removed 1 base at V and 9 bases at J, with 19 bases between. The CDR3 is made up of 15 amino acids. CDR3 residues: CASSLFSSGGSRYTF. CDR3 DNA: TGTGCCAGCAGCTTGTTTAGTTCCGGGGGTTCTCGCTACACCTTC.

To note about this clone: An end of the junction does not agree with germline; a read error may underlie this. In nucleotides, the CDR3 is TGCGCCAGCAGCTTGGGTTTACAGGGCACTGATACGCAGTATTTT. Encoded protein: CASSLGLQGTDTQYF. This chain links TRBV5-1 with TRBJ2-3; a possible D gene is TRBD1 (6 bases). The germline gives CDR1 SGHRS, CDR2 YFSETQ. This CDR3 is 15 amino acids long. Full variable domain (missing parts from reference TRBV5-1 and TRBJ2-3): KAGVTQTPRYLIKTRGQQVTLSCSPISGHRSVSWYQQTPGQGLQFLFEYFSETQRNKGNFPGRFSGRQFSNSRSEMNVSTLELGDSALYLCASSLGLQGTDTQYFGPGTRLTVL.

The chain uses TRBV7-8 and TRBJ2-3; 8 positions match TRBD2. J lost 1 base, V lost 0 bases, and 6 bases had no gene match. There are 17 residues in the CDR3. Looked up from germline, CDR1 is SGHVS and CDR2 is FQNEAQ. The CDR3 spells CASSLAIAGGRTDTQYF. CDR3 DNA sequence: TGTGCCAGCAGCTTAGCGATTGCGGGGGGCCGCACAGATACGCAGTATTTT.

This clone has just a few counts. The germline gene is not matched at one end of the junction; a read error may be the cause. The chain employs TRBV29-1 and TRBJ1-1; 8 bases fit TRBD1. The length of the CDR3 is 12 residues. CDR1 SQVTM and CDR2 ANQGSEA come from the germline V gene. CDR3 DNA: TGCAGCGTTGAAACAGGGGGTTGGGGCCCGCCGTTT. Residues: CSVETGGWGPPF.

This chain connects TRBV19 to TRBJ2-5, with TRBD2 as a possible D gene (5 bases). The CDR3 has 13 amino acids. V lost 5 bases, J lost 1 base, and 8 bases lay in between. Germline assignment: CDR1 LNHDA and CDR2 SQIVND (reference sequence). In nucleotides, the CDR3 is TGTGCCAGTAGTGGACTGTTCCAAGAGACCCAGTACTTC. This encodes CASSGLFQETQYF.

This clone was recorded a few times. V and J are TRBV5-1 and TRBJ2-7; 8 bases align to TRBD1. CDR3 size: 14 residues. V shed 3 bases, J shed 0 bases, and the junction held 2 bases outside the gene matches. Looked up from germline, CDR1 is SGHRS and CDR2 is YFSETQ. Here the CDR3 reads CASSYGTGSYEQYF. In DNA form, the CDR3 reads TGCGCCAGCAGCTACGGGACAGGCTCCTACGAGCAGTACTTC.

This clone has just a few counts. The chain employs TRBV9 and TRBJ2-2; 9 bases line up with TRBD1. The CDR3 runs to 15 residues. From germline, CDR1 is SGDLS and CDR2 YYNGEE. V lost 5 bases and J lost 3; bases outside the gene matches: 5. This chain's CDR3 is CASRRTGDYTGELFF. The CDR3, as DNA: TGTGCCAGCAGACGGACAGGGGACTACACCGGGGAGCTGTTTTTT.

The table lists this clone with many counts. The rearrangement links TRBV10-3 to TRBJ2-5; 7 bases map to TRBD1. The CDR3 consists of 15 residues. Trimming removed 6 bases from V and 1 base from J; junction bases left unmatched: 8. In germline, CDR1 is ENHRY, CDR2 SYGVKD. Here the CDR3 reads CAISRGGQIQETQYF. The CDR3 DNA reads as TGTGCCATCAGCCGAGGGGGACAGATCCAAGAGACCCAGTACTTC.

V is TRBV28 and J is TRBJ1-3, with a possible D match to TRBD1 (6 bases). The V end lost 7 bases, the J end lost 4 bases, and 14 bases lay between the germline ends. The CDR3 covers 14 residues. The V gene's germline CDR1 is MDHEN and CDR2 SYDVKM. The CDR3 coding sequence is TGTGCCAGCACCGACCCAGGGGCGGGAAACACCATATATTTT. Encoded protein: CASTDPGAGNTIYF.

The V call is TRBV6-4, the J call TRBJ1-1; no reliable D call. The germline V and J ends were trimmed by 6 bases and 3 bases, with 11 bases remaining between them. The length of the CDR3 is 13 residues. Germline CDR1 and CDR2: MRHNA and SNTAGT. The CDR3 loop reads CASSEGTHTEAFF. In DNA form, the CDR3 reads TGTGCCAGCAGCGAGGGTACTCACACTGAAGCTTTCTTT.

In its sample, this clone was seen a few times. The chain uses TRBV9 and TRBJ2-1, with 9 positions matching TRBD2. V was pared by 4 bases and J by 3 bases, with 5 bases of the junction left unmatched. Germline-derived CDR1 and CDR2 are SGDLS and YYNGEE. The CDR3 runs to 15 residues. The CDR3 coding sequence is TGTGCCAGCAGCTTTCAAGCGGGGGGCTACAATGAGCAGTTCTTC. Its translation: CASSFQAGGYNEQFF.

This clone was counted a few times. The chain is built from TRBV28 and TRBJ2-6; maybe TRBD1 (5 bases). From germline, CDR1 is MDHEN and CDR2 SYDVKM. The CDR3 sequence is 18 residues long. Deletions cut 3 bases from V and 0 bases from J, with 15 bases between. The CDR3 DNA sequence: TGTGCCAGCAGTTTGTTAGGAGCCGACAGCTCTGGGGCCAACGTCCTGACTTTC. Amino acid sequence: CASSLLGADSSGANVLTF.

This clone turned up a few times. The genes are TRBV5-1 and TRBJ2-7; 9 bases are a match to TRBD1. With 2 bases clipped from V and 5 bases from J, the junction kept 8 bases outside the gene matches. The CDR3 consists of 15 residues. Germline CDR1 is SGHRS and CDR2 is YFSETQ. CDR3 region: CASSFPGTGKNEQYF. CDR3 DNA: TGCGCCAGCAGCTTCCCCGGGACAGGGAAAAACGAGCAGTACTTC. The full variable domain, in which reference TRBV5-1 and TRBJ2-7 provide the parts outside the CDR3, is KAGVTQTPRYLIKTRGQQVTLSCSPISGHRSVSWYQQTPGQGLQFLFEYFSETQRNKGNFPGRFSGRQFSNSRSEMNVSTLELGDSALYLCASSFPGTGKNEQYFGPGTRLTVT.

V gene TRBV30 combines with J gene TRBJ2-3; D remains ambiguous. Germline CDR1 and CDR2: GTSNPN and SVGIG (reference sequence). The germline V and J ends were trimmed by 2 bases and 4 bases, with 10 bases remaining between them. The CDR3 covers 13 residues. The CDR3 reads CAWSSRSADTQYF. The CDR3 region has the DNA TGTGCCTGGAGTTCCCGATCGGCAGATACGCAGTATTTT.

The genes are TRBV19 and TRBJ1-5; 10 bases agree with TRBD1. There are 15 residues in the CDR3. In germline, CDR1 is LNHDA, CDR2 SQIVND (reference sequence). V lost 4 bases, J lost 5 bases, and 5 bases stayed unmatched. The CDR3 region has the DNA TGTGCCAGTAGTACCGGGACAGGGGCCTATCAGCCCCAGCATTTT. Amino acid sequence: CASSTGTGAYQPQHF. Filled out from reference TRBV19 and TRBJ1-5, the complete variable domain reads DGGITQSPKYLFRKEGQNVTLSCEQNLNHDAMYWYRQDPGQGLRLIYYSQIVNDFQKGDIAEGYSVSREKKESFPLTVTSAQKNPTAFYLCASSTGTGAYQPQHFGDGTRLSIL.

V usage is TRBV4-1 and J usage is TRBJ2-7; D is uncertain. This CDR3 region has 15 residues. The V and J ends lost 0 bases and 1 base respectively, with 10 bases between them. Per the germline V gene, CDR1 is MGHRA and CDR2 is YSYEKL. The CDR3 sequence is CASSQDRRTSYEQYF. CDR3 DNA sequence: TGCGCCAGCAGCCAAGATAGGAGAACATCCTACGAGCAGTACTTC.